Following are 32 T cell receptor beta chains from one sample sequenced in a study of blood T cell repertoires in COVID-19. TCRdb's copy holds only in-frame clones and misses some; the assay was immunoSEQ multiplex PCR. The table has 35,000 to 50,000 clones, roughly nine tenths seen once. Specimen: peripheral blood. The receptor source for this set is a man aged 45 to 65 with active COVID-19.

The table lists this clone with a count of one. The chain carries TRBV20-1 and TRBJ2-7; no definite D call. The germline V gene encodes CDR1 DFQATT and CDR2 SNEGSKA (reference sequence). V shed 5 bases and J shed 6 bases, with 11 bases lying between them. The CDR3 totals 11 residues. CDR3 residues: CSAYSGLEQYF. In DNA form, the CDR3 reads TGCAGTGCTTATAGTGGGCTCGAGCAGTACTTC.

The chain carries TRBV10-2 and TRBJ2-3; the match to TRBD1 covers 9 bases. Germline CDR1 reads WSHSY; CDR2 reads SAAADI. The CDR3 contains 14 residues. V was clipped by 6 bases and J by 4 bases; unmatched bases: 5. CDR3 bases: TGCGCCAGCAGCCGGACAGGGGCGGCAGATACGCAGTATTTT. It encodes CASSRTGAADTQYF.

V is TRBV9 and J is TRBJ2-1; 9 nucleotides agree with TRBD1. Unmatched junction bases numbered 14, after V lost 3 bases and J lost 1 base. The germline V gene encodes CDR1 SGDLS and CDR2 YYNGEE. The length of the CDR3 is 19 residues. The CDR3 here is CASSDPSPDRGGSYNEQFF. The CDR3 DNA reads TGTGCCAGCAGCGACCCCTCCCCTGACAGGGGGGGATCCTACAATGAGCAGTTCTTC.

This sequence joins TRBV6-6 and TRBJ1-4; 7 bases map to TRBD1. Trimming at V came to 6 bases and at J to 3 bases, leaving 7 bases not matched to a gene. Germline assignment: CDR1 MNHNY and CDR2 SVGAGI (reference sequence). The CDR3 is 15 amino acids. CDR3 region: CASSSDRDSNEKLFF. CDR3 nucleotide sequence: TGTGCCAGCAGCTCTGACAGGGATTCTAATGAAAAACTGTTTTTT.

The chain is built from TRBV2 and TRBJ2-3, with TRBD2 matching 8 bases. The CDR3 runs 13 residues. After removal of 6 bases from V and 5 bases from J, the junction contained 4 bases not matched to a gene. The germline gives CDR1 SNHLY, CDR2 FYNNEI. The CDR3 nucleotides are TGTGCCAGCAGCCGGGAGGGCCGAGATACGCAGTATTTT. Translated, it gives CASSREGRDTQYF.

The chain is built from TRBV30 and TRBJ2-1; 7 bases fit TRBD2. Losses at the gene ends were 5 bases for V and 3 bases for J; bases not matched to a gene: 7. The CDR3 totals 14 residues. CDR1 is GTSNPN, CDR2 SVGIG, per germline (reference sequence). The CDR3, as DNA: TGTGCCTGGGCTCTAGCGGACCACTACAATGAGCAGTTCTTC. Protein product: CAWALADHYNEQFF.

The chain uses TRBV10-2 and TRBJ2-4; a weak D match, TRBD1 (5 bases). This CDR3 has 16 amino acids. Deletions cut 3 bases from V and 3 bases from J, with 15 bases between. CDR1 WSHSY and CDR2 SAAADI come from the germline V gene. This chain's CDR3 is CASSDLGQTVKNIQYF. CDR3 sequence (DNA): TGCGCCAGCAGTGACCTGGGGCAGACAGTCAAAAACATTCAGTACTTC.

The rearrangement joins TRBV12-3 or TRBV12-4 to TRBJ2-7; 7 bases align to TRBD1. Trimming removed 4 bases from V and 2 bases from J; junction bases left unmatched: 2. The CDR3 consists of 13 residues. This chain's CDR3 is CASSYRGPYEQYF. As DNA, the CDR3 is TGTGCCAGCAGTTACAGGGGCCCCTACGAGCAGTACTTC.

The chain employs TRBV29-1 and TRBJ2-1; 8 nucleotides align to TRBD2. CDR1 is SQVTM, CDR2 ANQGSEA, per germline. The CDR3 runs 14 residues. With 7 bases clipped from V and 4 bases from J, the junction kept 9 bases outside the gene matches. DNA of the CDR3: TGCAGCGCCCTAGGGGGACTAGTTTACAATGAGCAGTTCTTC. It translates to CSALGGLVYNEQFF.

This chain uses TRBV18 with TRBJ2-7; D not certain. The germline CDR1 and CDR2 sequences are KGHSH and LQKENI. This CDR3 contains 13 residues. Trimming shortened V by 1 base and J by 5 bases, and 9 bases separated the two germline ends. CDR3 coding DNA: TGTGCCAGCTCACCACGGCTGGGCCACGAGCAGTACTTC. This gives the protein CASSPRLGHEQYF.

The chain carries TRBV5-8 and TRBJ1-2; no reliable D call. The germline V and J ends were trimmed by 4 bases and 4 bases, with 5 bases remaining between them. CDR3 size: 11 residues. Germline V gene data show CDR1 as SGHTS and CDR2 as YDEGEE. The CDR3: CASSLGYGYTF. In DNA, the CDR3 is TGTGCCAGCAGCCTCGGCTATGGCTACACCTTC.

V usage is TRBV21-1 and J usage is TRBJ2-7; TRBD1, the table's D call, was not compared with the DNA. TRBV21-1 is tagged as a pseudogene. The CDR3 is 19 residues long. CDR3 sequence reads: CASSKAGHPFTLRPFEQYF. The CDR3 DNA follows: TGTGCCAGCAGCAAAGCGGGACATCCTTTTACCCTCAGGCCTTTTGAGCAGTACTTC.

The chain links TRBV19 to TRBJ2-1, with 11 bases lining up with TRBD1. Trimming removed 6 bases from V and 7 bases from J; junction bases left unmatched: 5. Germline V CDR1 and CDR2: LNHDA, SQIVND (reference sequence). The CDR3 runs to 14 residues. CDR3 DNA: TGTGCCAGTAGAAGGACAGGGGGCGAGAATGAGCAGTTCTTC. Encoded protein: CASRRTGGENEQFF.

This chain links TRBV5-1 with TRBJ1-2; 9 nucleotides agree with TRBD1. The CDR3 extends over 15 amino acids. Germline V gene lookup returns CDR1 SGHRS and CDR2 YFSETQ. Trimming at V came to 1 base and at J to 4 bases, leaving 5 bases not matched to a gene. CDR3 loop: CASSLQGQGSYGYTF. The CDR3 nucleotides are TGCGCCAGCAGCTTGCAAGGACAGGGGTCCTATGGCTACACCTTC.

The rearrangement links TRBV19 to TRBJ2-7; D possibly corresponds to TRBD1 (6 bases). V lost 2 bases, J lost 4 bases, and 15 bases lay in between. CDR1 and CDR2 (germline): LNHDA, SQIVND (reference sequence). This CDR3 contains 15 residues. This chain's CDR3 is CASSIWVGARYEQYF. In DNA, the CDR3 is TGTGCCAGTAGTATATGGGTGGGGGCGAGGTACGAGCAGTACTTC.

This chain uses TRBV5-4 with TRBJ1-1; TRBD1 might be the D (5 bases). Germline V lookup: CDR1 SGHNT, CDR2 YYREEE (reference sequence). This CDR3 spans 14 amino acids. Trimming took 0 bases from V and 1 from J, leaving 7 bases between them. As DNA, the CDR3 is TGTGCCAGCAGCTTGGGCGACAGGAACACTGAAGCTTTCTTT. Protein product: CASSLGDRNTEAFF.

The chain uses TRBV30 and TRBJ2-1; 7 bases agree with TRBD2. CDR3 length: 16 amino acids. The germline gives CDR1 GTSNPN, CDR2 SVGIG (reference sequence). The CDR3: CASLMVAGALYNEQFF. For the CDR3, the DNA is TGTGCATCTTTAATGGTTGCGGGAGCACTCTACAATGAGCAGTTCTTC.

The chain combines TRBV7-9 with TRBJ1-2, with no clear D. Germline CDR1 reads SEHNR; CDR2 reads FQNEAQ (reference sequence). V lost 0 bases, J lost 3 bases, and 5 bases lay in between. The CDR3 contains 13 residues. In nucleotides, the CDR3 is TGTGCCAGCAGCTTAGCCACGGACTATGGCTACACCTTC. Its translation: CASSLATDYGYTF. Looking up the rest from reference TRBV7-9 and TRBJ1-2 gives the full variable domain: DTGVSQNPRHKITKRGQNVTFRCDPISEHNRLYWYRQTLGQGPEFLTYFQNEAQLEKSRLLSDRFSAERPKGSFSTLEIQRTEQGDSAMYLCASSLATDYGYTFGSGTRLTVV.

The chain carries TRBV19 and TRBJ1-4; D not resolved. Trimming took off 5 bases at V and 5 bases at J, with 9 bases between the two ends. The CDR3 runs 13 residues. Germline V CDR1 and CDR2: LNHDA, SQIVND (reference sequence). This chain's CDR3 is CASSRGLNEKLFF. The CDR3 coding sequence is TGTGCCAGTAGTCGCGGACTGAATGAAAAACTGTTTTTT.

The rearrangement uses TRBV6-5 and TRBJ1-1; no firm D call. The length of the CDR3 is 14 residues. From germline, CDR1 is MNHEY and CDR2 SVGAGI. V was trimmed by 2 bases and J by 0 bases, leaving 7 bases between them. The CDR3 spells CASSYDQMNTEAFF. The CDR3 region has the DNA TGTGCCAGCAGTTACGATCAGATGAACACTGAAGCTTTCTTT.

The rearrangement joins TRBV6-5 to TRBJ1-2, with 8 bases that match TRBD1. Germline V gene data show CDR1 as MNHEY and CDR2 as SVGAGI. V shed 5 bases and J 4 bases; nucleotides not matched to a gene: 6. The CDR3 is 14 amino acids. The CDR3 coding sequence is TGTGCCAGCAGTCTAACGGGACAGGCCTATGGCTACACCTTC. Protein product: CASSLTGQAYGYTF.

The V gene is TRBV5-1, the J gene TRBJ2-2; TRBD1 matches at 8 bases. The CDR3 runs 18 residues. The ends lost 6 bases at V and 3 bases at J; junction bases unmatched: 16. Germline V gene sequence: CDR1 SGHRS, CDR2 YFSETQ. The DNA of the CDR3 is TGCGCCAGCAAATTCCCGAGGACAGGGATTAGTGACACCGGGGAGCTGTTTTTT. Translating it yields CASKFPRTGISDTGELFF.

The chain recombines TRBV19 with TRBJ2-2; 9 nucleotides align to TRBD1. V gave up 8 bases and J gave up 0 bases; unmatched junction bases: 1. The CDR3 spans 14 residues. Germline values: CDR1 LNHDA, CDR2 SQIVND (reference sequence). CDR3 protein: CASRTGANTGELFF. CDR3 bases: TGTGCCAGTCGGACAGGGGCGAACACCGGGGAGCTGTTTTTT.

The J gene is TRBJ1-5, the V gene TRBV5-6; TRBD1 matches at 12 bases. The CDR3 is 17 residues long. Losses at the gene ends were 4 bases for V and 8 bases for J; bases not matched to a gene: 13. CDR1 is SGHDT and CDR2 is YYEEEE in the germline V gene. This CDR3 is CASSQGTGGLLKEPQHF. The CDR3 region has the DNA TGTGCCAGCAGCCAGGGGACAGGGGGCCTCCTTAAGGAGCCCCAGCATTTT.

This clone occurred a few times. CDR3 bases: TGTGCCAGCAGTGCGGAGAACTCCCCCGAGCAGTTCTTC. Protein product: CASSAENSPEQFF. V and J are TRBV2 and TRBJ2-1, with no clear D. The CDR3 has 13 residues. V lost 4 bases, J lost 10 bases, and 14 bases lay in between. Germline V gene sequence: CDR1 SNHLY, CDR2 FYNNEI.

This clone was observed once. This chain links TRBV5-1 with TRBJ2-1; D is perhaps TRBD2 (5 bases). Germline loops: CDR1 SGHRS, CDR2 YFSETQ. CDR3 size: 15 residues. V lost 0 bases and J 6 bases, leaving 13 bases between the germline ends. The CDR3 protein is CASSLGPTRGNEQFF. For the CDR3, the DNA is TGCGCCAGCAGCTTGGGGCCTACCCGGGGCAATGAGCAGTTCTTC. The variable domain in full, completed from reference TRBV5-1 and TRBJ2-1, reads KAGVTQTPRYLIKTRGQQVTLSCSPISGHRSVSWYQQTPGQGLQFLFEYFSETQRNKGNFPGRFSGRQFSNSRSEMNVSTLELGDSALYLCASSLGPTRGNEQFFGPGTRLTVL.

For the CDR3, the DNA is TGTGCCAGCAGTTCTGCGGGTCCCAATCAGCCCCAGCATTTT. Translation gives CASSSAGPNQPQHF. J is TRBJ1-5 and V is TRBV27; D ambiguous. Trimming cost V 4 bases and J 3 bases, with 10 bases left between them. Germline CDR1 is MNHEY and CDR2 is SMNVEV (reference sequence). This CDR3 comprises 14 residues.

V is TRBV6-5 and J is TRBJ1-2; a weak D match, TRBD1 (6 bases). V shed 0 bases and J shed 2 bases, with 10 bases lying between them. Germline CDR1 is MNHEY and CDR2 is SVGAGI. This CDR3 spans 15 amino acids. The CDR3 region is CASSYSLQGNYGYTF. The CDR3 region has the DNA TGTGCCAGCAGTTACTCGTTGCAGGGGAACTATGGCTACACCTTC.

The chain combines TRBV6-5 with TRBJ2-2, with 9 bases lining up with TRBD1. The V gene's germline CDR1 is MNHEY and CDR2 SVGAGI. CDR3 size: 15 residues. Losses at the gene ends were 6 bases for V and 6 bases for J; bases not matched to a gene: 8. CDR3 coding DNA: TGTGCCAGCAGATGGGGACAGGGAATCCCCGGGGAGCTGTTTTTT. Its translation: CASRWGQGIPGELFF.

This clone came up once. This chain links TRBV11-2 with TRBJ2-1, with 8 bases aligning to TRBD2. V lost 3 bases to trimming and J lost 4 bases; unmatched junction nucleotides: 5. Germline V gene sequence: CDR1 SGHAT, CDR2 FQNNGV. CDR3 length: 15 residues. CDR3 coding DNA: TGTGCCAGCAGCTTGTCAGCGGGGGAATACAATGAGCAGTTCTTC. Residues: CASSLSAGEYNEQFF. Looking up the rest from reference TRBV11-2 and TRBJ2-1 gives the full variable domain: EAGVAQSPRYKIIEKRQSVAFWCNPISGHATLYWYQQILGQGPKLLIQFQNNGVVDDSQLPKDRFSAERLKGVDSTLKIQPAKLEDSAVYLCASSLSAGEYNEQFFGPGTRLTVL.

A single count supports this clone. J is TRBJ2-7 and V is TRBV10-3; D gene ambiguous. CDR1 is ENHRY, CDR2 SYGVKD, per germline. Trimming took 0 bases from V and 9 from J, leaving 12 bases between them. There are 13 residues in the CDR3. CDR3 DNA: TGTGCCATCAGTGAGTCGACATCCTTACGGCAGTACTTC. Translated: CAISESTSLRQYF.

This chain links TRBV15 with TRBJ1-5; 7 bases fit TRBD1. The CDR3 runs to 15 residues. V shed 6 bases, J shed 5 bases, and the junction held 10 bases outside the gene matches. Germline lookup yields CDR1 LNHNV and CDR2 YYDKDF (reference sequence). The CDR3, as DNA: TGTGCCACCAGGGAGAGACAGGGTGAGGATCAGCCCCAGCATTTT. Translated: CATRERQGEDQPQHF.